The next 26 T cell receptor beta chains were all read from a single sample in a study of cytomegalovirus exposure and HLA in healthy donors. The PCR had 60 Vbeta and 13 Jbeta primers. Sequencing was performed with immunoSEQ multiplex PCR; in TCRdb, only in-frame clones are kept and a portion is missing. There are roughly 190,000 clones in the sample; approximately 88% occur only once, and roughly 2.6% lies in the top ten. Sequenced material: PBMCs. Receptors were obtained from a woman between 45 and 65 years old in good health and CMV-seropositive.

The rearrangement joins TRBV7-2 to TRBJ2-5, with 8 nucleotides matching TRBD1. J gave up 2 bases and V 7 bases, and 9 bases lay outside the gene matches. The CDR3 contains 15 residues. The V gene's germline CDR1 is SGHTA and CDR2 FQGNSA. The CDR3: CASTRTGTLQETQYF. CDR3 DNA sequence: TGTGCCAGCACCCGGACAGGGACCTTACAAGAGACCCAGTACTTC. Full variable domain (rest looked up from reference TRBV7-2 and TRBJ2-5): GAGVSQSPSNKVTEKGKDVELRCDPISGHTALYWYRQSLGQGLEFLIYFQGNSAPDKSGLPSDRFSAERTGGSVSTLTIQRTQQEDSAVYLCASTRTGTLQETQYFGPGTRLLVL.

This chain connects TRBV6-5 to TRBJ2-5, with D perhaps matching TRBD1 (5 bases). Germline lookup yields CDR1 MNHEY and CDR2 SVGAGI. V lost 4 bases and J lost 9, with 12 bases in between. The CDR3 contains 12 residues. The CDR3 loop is CASSSDFRAQYF. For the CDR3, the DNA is TGTGCCAGCAGTTCCGACTTCAGGGCCCAGTACTTC.

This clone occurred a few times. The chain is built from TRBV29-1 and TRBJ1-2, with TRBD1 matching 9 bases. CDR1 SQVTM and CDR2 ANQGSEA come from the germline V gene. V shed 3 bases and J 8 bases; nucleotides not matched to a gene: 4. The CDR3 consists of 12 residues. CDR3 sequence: CSVENRGQGYTF. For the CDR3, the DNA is TGCAGCGTTGAGAACAGGGGGCAAGGCTACACCTTC.

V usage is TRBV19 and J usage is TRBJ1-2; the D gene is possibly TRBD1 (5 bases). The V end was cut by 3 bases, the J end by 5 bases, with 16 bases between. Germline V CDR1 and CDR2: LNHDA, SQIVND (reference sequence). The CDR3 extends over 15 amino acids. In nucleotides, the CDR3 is TGTGCCAGTAGTATGGTTTATCAGGGAGGGTATGGCTACACCTTC. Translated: CASSMVYQGGYGYTF. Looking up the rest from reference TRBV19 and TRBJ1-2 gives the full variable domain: DGGITQSPKYLFRKEGQNVTLSCEQNLNHDAMYWYRQDPGQGLRLIYYSQIVNDFQKGDIAEGYSVSREKKESFPLTVTSAQKNPTAFYLCASSMVYQGGYGYTFGSGTRLTVV.

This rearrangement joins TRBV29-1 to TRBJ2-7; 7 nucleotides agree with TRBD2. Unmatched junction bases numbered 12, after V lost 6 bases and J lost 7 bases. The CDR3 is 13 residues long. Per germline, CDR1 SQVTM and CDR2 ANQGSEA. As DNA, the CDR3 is TGCAGCGTAGCGGGACCCCCAATCGGGGAGCAGTACTTC. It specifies CSVAGPPIGEQYF.

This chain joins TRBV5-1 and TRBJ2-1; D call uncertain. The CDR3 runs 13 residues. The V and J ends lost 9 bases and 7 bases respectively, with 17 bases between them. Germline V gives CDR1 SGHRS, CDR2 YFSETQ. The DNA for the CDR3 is TGCGCCACCCGACGCGAGGTTTCGAATGAGCAGTTCTTC. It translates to CATRREVSNEQFF.

The CDR3 DNA sequence: TGTGCCAGCACCTTAGGCGGCGGGGGGCCAGATACGCAGTATTTT. As protein: CASTLGGGGPDTQYF. The chain recombines TRBV28 with TRBJ2-3; 8 positions agree with TRBD2. Losses at the gene ends were 7 bases for V and 4 bases for J; bases not matched to a gene: 10. Germline V gene lookup returns CDR1 MDHEN and CDR2 SYDVKM. This CDR3 region has 15 residues.

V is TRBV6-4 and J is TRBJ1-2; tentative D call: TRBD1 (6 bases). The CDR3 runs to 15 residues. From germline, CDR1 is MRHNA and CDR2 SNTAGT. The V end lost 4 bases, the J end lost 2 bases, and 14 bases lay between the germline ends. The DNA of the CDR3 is TGTGCCAGCAGTGCTTCGGCAGGGGCGAACTATGGCTACACCTTC. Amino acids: CASSASAGANYGYTF.

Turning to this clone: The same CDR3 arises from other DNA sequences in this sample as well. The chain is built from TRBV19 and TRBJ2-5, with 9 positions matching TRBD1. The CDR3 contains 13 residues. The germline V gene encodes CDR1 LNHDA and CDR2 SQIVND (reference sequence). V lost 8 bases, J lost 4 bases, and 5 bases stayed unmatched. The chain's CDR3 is CASSGQGGETQYF. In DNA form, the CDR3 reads TGTGCCAGTTCGGGACAGGGCGGAGAGACCCAGTACTTC.

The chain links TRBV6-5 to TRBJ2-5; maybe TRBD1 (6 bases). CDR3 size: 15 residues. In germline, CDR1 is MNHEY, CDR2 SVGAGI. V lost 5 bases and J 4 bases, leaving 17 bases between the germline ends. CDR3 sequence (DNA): TGTGCCAGCAGTCCTAACTCAGGGGTCCCAGAGACCCAGTACTTC. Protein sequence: CASSPNSGVPETQYF.

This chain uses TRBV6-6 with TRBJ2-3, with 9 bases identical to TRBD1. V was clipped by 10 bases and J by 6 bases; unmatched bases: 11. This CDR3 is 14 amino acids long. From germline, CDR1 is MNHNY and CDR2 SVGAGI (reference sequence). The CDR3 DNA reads TGTGCCACGAGTTGGACAGGGGAGGGGGATACGCAGTATTTT. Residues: CATSWTGEGDTQYF.

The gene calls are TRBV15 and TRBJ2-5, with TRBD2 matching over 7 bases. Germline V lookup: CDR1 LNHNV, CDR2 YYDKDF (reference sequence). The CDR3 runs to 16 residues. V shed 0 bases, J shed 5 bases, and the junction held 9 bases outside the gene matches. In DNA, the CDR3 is TGTGCCACCAGCAGAGATGTCGGCCGGGGGGAGGAGACCCAGTACTTC. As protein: CATSRDVGRGEETQYF.

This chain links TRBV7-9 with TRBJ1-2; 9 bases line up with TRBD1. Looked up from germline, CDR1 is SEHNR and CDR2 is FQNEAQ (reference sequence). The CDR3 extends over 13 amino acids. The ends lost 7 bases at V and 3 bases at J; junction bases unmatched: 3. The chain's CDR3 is CASTRDRDYGYTF. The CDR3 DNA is TGTGCCAGCACCCGGGACAGGGACTATGGCTACACCTTC.

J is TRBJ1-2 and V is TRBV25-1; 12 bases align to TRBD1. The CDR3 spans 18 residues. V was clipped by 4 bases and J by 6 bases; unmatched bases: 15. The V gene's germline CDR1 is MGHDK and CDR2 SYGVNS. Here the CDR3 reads CASSGVRGQGAPIHGYTF. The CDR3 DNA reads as TGTGCCAGCAGTGGGGTGAGGGGACAGGGGGCGCCCATTCATGGCTACACCTTC.

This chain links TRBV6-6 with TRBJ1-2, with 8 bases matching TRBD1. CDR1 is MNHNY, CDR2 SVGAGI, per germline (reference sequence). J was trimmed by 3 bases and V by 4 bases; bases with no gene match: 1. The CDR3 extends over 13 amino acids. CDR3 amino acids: CASSSDRDYGYTF. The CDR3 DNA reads TGTGCCAGCAGTTCGGACAGGGACTATGGCTACACCTTC.

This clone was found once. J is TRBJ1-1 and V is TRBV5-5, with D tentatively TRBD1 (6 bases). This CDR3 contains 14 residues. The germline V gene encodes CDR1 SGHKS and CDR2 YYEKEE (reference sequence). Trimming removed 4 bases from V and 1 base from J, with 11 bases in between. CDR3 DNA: TGTGCCAGCAGCCCTGGACAGAGGAACACTGAAGCTTTCTTT. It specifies CASSPGQRNTEAFF.

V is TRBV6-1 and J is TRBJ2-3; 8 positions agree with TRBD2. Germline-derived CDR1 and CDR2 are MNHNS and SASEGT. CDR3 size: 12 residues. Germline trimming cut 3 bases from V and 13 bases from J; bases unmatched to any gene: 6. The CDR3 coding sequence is TGTGCCAGCAGTGAGGATGAGACTAGCGAGTATTTT. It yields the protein CASSEDETSEYF.

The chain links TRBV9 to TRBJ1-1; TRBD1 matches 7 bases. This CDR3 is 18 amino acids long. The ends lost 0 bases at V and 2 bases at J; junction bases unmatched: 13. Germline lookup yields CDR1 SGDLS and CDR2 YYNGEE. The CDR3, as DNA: TGTGCCAGCAGCGTAGTAGAGGGGGCAGGGGGAAAAAACACTGAAGCTTTCTTT. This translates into CASSVVEGAGGKNTEAFF. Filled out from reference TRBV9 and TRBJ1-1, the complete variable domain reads DSGVTQTPKHLITATGQRVTLRCSPRSGDLSVYWYQQSLDQGLQFLIQYYNGEERAKGNILERFSAQQFPDLHSELNLSSLELGDSALYFCASSVVEGAGGKNTEAFFGQGTRLTVV.

The CDR3 reads CASSQDAGRQYF. For the CDR3, the DNA is TGCGCCAGCAGCCAAGATGCAGGCCGTCAGTACTTC. The genes are TRBV4-1 and TRBJ2-7; D gene ambiguous. Germline lookup yields CDR1 MGHRA and CDR2 YSYEKL. Trimming took 0 bases from V and 10 from J, leaving 10 bases between them. This CDR3 is built from 12 residues.

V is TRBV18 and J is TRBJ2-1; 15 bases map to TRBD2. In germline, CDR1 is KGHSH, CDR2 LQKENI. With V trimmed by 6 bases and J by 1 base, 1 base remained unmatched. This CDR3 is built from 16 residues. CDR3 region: CASSGTSGGSYNEQFF. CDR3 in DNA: TGTGCCAGCTCCGGGACTAGCGGGGGGTCCTACAATGAGCAGTTCTTC.

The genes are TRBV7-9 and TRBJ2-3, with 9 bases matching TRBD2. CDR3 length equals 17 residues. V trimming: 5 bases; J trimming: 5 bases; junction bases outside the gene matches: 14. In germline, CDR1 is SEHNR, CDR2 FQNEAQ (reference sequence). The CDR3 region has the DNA TGTGCCAGCAGCCCAGGGGTTAGCGGGGGCGCGGGAGATACGCAGTATTTT. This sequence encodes CASSPGVSGGAGDTQYF.

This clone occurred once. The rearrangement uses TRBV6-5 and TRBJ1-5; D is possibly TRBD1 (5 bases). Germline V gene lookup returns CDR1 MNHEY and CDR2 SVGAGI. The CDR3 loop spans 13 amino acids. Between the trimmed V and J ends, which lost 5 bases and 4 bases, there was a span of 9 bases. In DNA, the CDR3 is TGTGCCAGCAGTCCTGACAGTAATCAGCCCCAGCATTTT. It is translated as CASSPDSNQPQHF.

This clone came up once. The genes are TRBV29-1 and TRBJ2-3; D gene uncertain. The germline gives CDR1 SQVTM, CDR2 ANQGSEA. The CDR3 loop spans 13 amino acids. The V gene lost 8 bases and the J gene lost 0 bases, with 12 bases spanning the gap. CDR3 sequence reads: CSLSKRSTDTQYF. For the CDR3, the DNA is TGCAGCCTATCCAAGAGGAGCACAGATACGCAGTATTTT.

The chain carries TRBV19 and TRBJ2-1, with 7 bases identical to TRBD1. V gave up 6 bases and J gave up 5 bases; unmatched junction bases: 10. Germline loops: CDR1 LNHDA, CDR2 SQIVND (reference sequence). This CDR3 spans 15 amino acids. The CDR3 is CASRVRQGYDNEQFF. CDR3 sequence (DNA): TGTGCCAGTAGGGTGCGACAGGGATACGACAATGAGCAGTTCTTC.

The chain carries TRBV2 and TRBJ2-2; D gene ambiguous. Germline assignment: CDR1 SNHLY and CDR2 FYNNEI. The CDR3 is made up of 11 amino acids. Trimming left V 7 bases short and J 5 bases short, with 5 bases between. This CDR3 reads CASILTGELFF. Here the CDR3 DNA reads TGTGCCAGCATATTGACCGGGGAGCTGTTTTTT.

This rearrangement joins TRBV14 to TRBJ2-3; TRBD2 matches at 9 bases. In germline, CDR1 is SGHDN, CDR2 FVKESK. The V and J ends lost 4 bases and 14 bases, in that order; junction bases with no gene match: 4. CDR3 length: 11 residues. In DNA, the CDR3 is TGTGCCAGCAGCCGGCTAGCGGGGAGGTATTTT. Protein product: CASSRLAGRYF. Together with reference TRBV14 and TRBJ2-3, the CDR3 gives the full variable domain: EAGVTQFPSHSVIEKGQTVTLRCDPISGHDNLYWYRRVMGKEIKFLLHFVKESKQDESGMPNNRFLAERTGGTYSTLKVQPAELEDSGVYFCASSRLAGRYFGPGTRLTVL.